This T cell receptor (beta chain) was found in a study of shared clonotypes between healthy human individuals. Germline values: CDR1 PRHDT, CDR2 FYEKMQ (reference sequence). Between the trimmed V and J ends, which lost 0 bases and 1 base, there was a span of 9 bases. The length of the CDR3 is 15 residues. Measured with immunoSEQ multiplex PCR; TCRdb has only the in-frame clones, and not every one. The data show 650,000 to 700,000 clones, about 90% seen once. The V gene is TRBV13, the J gene TRBJ2-5; weak D call: TRBD2 (5 bases). The TCR was taken from a young man in good health. Some clones in this sample may be carry-over from other donors' samples. Sequencing was carried out using memory CD8+ T cells from PBMCs. The subset here: CD45RO+ cells pooled with CCR7-negative TemRA cells. In nucleotides, the CDR3 is TGTGCCAGCAGCTTAGGCGTGCGGGTCCAAGAGACCCAGTACTTC. Translation gives CASSLGVRVQETQYF.